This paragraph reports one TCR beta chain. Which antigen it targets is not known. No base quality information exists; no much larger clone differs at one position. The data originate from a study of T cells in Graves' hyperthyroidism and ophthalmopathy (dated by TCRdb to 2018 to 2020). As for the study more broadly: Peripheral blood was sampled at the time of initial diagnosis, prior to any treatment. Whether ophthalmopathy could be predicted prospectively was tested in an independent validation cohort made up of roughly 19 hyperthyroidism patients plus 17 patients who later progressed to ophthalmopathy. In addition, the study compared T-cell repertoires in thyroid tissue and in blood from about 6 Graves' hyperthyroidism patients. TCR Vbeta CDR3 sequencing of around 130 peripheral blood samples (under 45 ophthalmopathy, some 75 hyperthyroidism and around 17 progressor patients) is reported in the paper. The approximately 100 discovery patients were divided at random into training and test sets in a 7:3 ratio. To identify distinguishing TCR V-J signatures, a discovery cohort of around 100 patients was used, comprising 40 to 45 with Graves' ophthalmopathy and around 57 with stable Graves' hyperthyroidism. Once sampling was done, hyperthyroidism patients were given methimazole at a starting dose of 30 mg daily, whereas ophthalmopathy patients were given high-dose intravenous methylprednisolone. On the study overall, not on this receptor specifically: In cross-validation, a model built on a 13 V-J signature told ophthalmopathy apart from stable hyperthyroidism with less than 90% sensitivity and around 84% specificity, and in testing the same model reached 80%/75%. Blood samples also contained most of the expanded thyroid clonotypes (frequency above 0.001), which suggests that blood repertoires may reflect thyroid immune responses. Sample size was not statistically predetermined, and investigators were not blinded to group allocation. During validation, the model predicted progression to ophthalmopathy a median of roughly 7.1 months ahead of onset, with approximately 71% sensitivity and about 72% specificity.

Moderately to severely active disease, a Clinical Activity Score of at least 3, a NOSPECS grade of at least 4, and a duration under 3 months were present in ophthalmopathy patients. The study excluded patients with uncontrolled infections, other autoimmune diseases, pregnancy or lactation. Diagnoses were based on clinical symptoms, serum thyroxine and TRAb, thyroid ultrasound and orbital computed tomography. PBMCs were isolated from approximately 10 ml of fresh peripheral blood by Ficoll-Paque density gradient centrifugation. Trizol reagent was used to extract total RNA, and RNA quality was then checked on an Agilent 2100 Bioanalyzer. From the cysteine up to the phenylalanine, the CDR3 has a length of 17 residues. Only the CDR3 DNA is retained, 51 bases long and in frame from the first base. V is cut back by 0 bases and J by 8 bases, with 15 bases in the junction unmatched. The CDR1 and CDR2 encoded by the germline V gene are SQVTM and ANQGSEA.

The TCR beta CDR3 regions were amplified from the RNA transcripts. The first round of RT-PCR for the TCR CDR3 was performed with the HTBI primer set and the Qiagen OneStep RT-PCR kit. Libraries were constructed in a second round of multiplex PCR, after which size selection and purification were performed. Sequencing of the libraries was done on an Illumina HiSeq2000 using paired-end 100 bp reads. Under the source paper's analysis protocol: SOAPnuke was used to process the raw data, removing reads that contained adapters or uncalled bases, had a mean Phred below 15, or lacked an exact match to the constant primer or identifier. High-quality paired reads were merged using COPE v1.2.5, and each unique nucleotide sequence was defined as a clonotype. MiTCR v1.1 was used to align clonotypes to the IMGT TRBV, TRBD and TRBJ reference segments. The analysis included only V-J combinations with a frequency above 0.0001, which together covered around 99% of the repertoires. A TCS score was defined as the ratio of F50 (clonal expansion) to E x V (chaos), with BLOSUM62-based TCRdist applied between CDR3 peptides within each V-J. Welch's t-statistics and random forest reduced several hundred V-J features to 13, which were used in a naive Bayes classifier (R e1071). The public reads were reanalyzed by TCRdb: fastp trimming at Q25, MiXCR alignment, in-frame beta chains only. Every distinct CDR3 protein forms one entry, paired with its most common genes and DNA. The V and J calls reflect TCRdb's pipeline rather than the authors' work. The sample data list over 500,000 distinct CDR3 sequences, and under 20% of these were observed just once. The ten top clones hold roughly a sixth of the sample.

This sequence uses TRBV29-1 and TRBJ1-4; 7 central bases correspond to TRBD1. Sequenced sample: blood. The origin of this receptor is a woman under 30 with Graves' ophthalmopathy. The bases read TGCAGCGTTGAAGATCTAAGGAGGGGCAGGGGGGAAGAAAAACTGTTTTTT. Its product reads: CSVEDLRRGRGEEKLFF.